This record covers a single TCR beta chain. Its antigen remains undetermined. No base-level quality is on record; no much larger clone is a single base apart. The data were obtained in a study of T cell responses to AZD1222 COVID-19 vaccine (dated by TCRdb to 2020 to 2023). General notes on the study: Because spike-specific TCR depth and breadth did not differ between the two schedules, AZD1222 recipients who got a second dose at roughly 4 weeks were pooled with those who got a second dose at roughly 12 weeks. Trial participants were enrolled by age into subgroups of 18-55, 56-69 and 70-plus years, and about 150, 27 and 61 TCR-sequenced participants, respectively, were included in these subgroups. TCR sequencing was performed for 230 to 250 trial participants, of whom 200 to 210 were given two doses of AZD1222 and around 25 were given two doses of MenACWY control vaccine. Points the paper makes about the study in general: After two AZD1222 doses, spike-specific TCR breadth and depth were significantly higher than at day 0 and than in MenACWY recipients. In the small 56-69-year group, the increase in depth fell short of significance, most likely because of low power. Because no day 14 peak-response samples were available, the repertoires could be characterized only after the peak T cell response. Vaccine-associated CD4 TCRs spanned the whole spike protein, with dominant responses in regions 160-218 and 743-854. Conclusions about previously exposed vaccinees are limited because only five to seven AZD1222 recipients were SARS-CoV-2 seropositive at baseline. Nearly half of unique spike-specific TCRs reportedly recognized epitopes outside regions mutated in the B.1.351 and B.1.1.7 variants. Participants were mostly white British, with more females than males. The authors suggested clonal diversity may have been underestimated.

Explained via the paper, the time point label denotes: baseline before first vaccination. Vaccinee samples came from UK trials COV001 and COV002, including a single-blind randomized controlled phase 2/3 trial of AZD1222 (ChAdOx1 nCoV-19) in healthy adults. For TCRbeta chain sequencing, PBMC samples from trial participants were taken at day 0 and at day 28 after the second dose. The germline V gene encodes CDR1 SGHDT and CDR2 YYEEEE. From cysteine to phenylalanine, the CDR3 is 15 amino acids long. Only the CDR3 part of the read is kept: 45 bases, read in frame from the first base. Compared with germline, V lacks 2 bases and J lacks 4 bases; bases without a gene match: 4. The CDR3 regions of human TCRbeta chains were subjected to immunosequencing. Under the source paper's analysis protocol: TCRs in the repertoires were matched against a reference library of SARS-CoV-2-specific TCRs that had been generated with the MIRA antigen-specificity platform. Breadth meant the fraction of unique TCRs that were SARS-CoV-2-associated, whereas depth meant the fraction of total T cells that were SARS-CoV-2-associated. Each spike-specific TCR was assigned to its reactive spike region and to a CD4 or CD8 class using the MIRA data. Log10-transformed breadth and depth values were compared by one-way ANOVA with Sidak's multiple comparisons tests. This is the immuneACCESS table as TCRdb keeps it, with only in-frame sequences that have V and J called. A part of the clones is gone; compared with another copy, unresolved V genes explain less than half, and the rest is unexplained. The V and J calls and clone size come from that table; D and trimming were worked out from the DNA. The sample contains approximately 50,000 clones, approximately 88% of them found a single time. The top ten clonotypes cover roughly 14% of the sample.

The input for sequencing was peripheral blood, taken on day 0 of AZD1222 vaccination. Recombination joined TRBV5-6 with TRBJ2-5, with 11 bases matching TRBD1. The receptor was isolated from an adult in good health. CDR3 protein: CASSLGTGGIETQYF. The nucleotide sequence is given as TGTGCCAGCAGCTTAGGGACAGGGGGGATAGAGACCCAGTACTTC.